Following are 2 T cell receptor beta chains from one sample sequenced in a study of T cells in Graves' hyperthyroidism and ophthalmopathy. What was amplified from RNA transcripts were TCR beta CDR3 regions. The study used the HTBI primer set for a first-round RT-PCR of the TCR CDR3. A single record per CDR3 protein comes from TCRdb applying MiXCR to the multiplex PCR reads. The sample lists 500,000 to 650,000 distinct CDR3 sequences, 14% occurring once. Sequencing was performed on blood. Receptors were obtained from a woman in her thirties or forties with Graves' hyperthyroidism.

Only a few counts were recorded for this clonotype. This chain uses TRBV2 with TRBJ1-5, with 8 bases identical to TRBD1. In germline, CDR1 is SNHLY, CDR2 FYNNEI. The CDR3 sequence is 14 residues long. V trimming: 5 bases; J trimming: 6 bases; junction bases outside the gene matches: 6. The CDR3 sequence: CASSWQGASQPQHF. The CDR3 region has the DNA TGTGCCAGCAGTTGGCAGGGGGCTTCTCAGCCCCAGCATTTT. Complete variable domain (other parts from reference TRBV2 and TRBJ1-5): EPEVTQTPSHQVTQMGQEVILRCVPISNHLYFYWYRQILGQKVEFLVSFYNNEISEKSEIFDDQFSVERPDGSNFTLKIRSTKLEDSAMYFCASSWQGASQPQHFGDGTRLSIL.

This clonotype was counted many times. The chain combines TRBV2 with TRBJ2-1; the D is unclear. The CDR3 spans 12 residues. The germline V gene encodes CDR1 SNHLY and CDR2 FYNNEI. Trimming pared 0 bases from V and 7 bases from J, leaving 4 bases between. The CDR3 nucleotides read TGTGCCAGCAGTGAAGCGGGGAATGAGCAGTTCTTC. Translated: CASSEAGNEQFF. The full variable domain, completed using reference TRBV2 and TRBJ2-1, is EPEVTQTPSHQVTQMGQEVILRCVPISNHLYFYWYRQILGQKVEFLVSFYNNEISEKSEIFDDQFSVERPDGSNFTLKIRSTKLEDSAMYFCASSEAGNEQFFGPGTRLTVL.